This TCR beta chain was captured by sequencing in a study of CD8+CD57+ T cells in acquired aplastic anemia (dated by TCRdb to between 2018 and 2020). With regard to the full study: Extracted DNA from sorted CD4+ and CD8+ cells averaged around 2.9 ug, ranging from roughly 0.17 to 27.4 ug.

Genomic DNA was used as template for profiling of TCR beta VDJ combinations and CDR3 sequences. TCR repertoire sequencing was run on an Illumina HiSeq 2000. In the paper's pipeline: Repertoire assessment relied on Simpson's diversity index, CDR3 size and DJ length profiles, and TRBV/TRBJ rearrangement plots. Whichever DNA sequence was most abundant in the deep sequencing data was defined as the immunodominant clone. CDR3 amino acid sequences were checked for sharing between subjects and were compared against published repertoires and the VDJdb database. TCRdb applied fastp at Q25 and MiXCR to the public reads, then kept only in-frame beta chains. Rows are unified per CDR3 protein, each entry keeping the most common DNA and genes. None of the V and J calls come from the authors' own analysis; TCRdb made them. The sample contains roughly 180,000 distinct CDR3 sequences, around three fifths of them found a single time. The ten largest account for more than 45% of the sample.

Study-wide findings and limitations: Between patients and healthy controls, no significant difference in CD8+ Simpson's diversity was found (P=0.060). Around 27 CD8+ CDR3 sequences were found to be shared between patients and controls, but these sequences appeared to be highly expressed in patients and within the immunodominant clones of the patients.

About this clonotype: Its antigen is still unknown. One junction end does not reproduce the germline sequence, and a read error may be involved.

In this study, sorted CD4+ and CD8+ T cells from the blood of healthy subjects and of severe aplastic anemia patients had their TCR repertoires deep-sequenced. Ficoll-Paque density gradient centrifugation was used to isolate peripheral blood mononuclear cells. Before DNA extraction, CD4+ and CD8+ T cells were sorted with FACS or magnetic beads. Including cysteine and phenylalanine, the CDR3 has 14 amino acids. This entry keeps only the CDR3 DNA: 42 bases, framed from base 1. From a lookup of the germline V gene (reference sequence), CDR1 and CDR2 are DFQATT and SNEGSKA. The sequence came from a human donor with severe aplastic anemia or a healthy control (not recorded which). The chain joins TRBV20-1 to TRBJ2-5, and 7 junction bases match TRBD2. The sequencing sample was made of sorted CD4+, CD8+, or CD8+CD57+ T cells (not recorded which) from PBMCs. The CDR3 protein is CGARSGLEQETQYF. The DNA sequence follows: TGCGGTGCTAGGTCAGGACTAGAGCAAGAGACCCAGTACTTC.